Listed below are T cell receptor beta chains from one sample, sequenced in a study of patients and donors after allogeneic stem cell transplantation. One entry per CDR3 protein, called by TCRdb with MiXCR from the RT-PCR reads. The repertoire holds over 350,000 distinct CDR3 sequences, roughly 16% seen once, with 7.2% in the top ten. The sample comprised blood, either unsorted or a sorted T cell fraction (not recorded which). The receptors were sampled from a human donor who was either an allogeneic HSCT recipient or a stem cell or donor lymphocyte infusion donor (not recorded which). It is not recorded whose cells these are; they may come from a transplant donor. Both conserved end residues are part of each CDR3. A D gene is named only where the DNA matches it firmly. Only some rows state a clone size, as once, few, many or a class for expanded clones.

cdr3_nt: TGTGCCAGCAGCTCGCGGGAGGATTTACCCTACGAGCAGTACTTC
cdr3_aa: CASSSREDLPYEQYF
d_call: TRBD2
j_call: TRBJ2-7
v_call: TRBV7-9
clone_size: few

cdr3_nt: TGTGCCAGCAGTTATGGCGGGATGGCGAACACCGGGGAGCTGTTTTTT
cdr3_aa: CASSYGGMANTGELFF
d_call: NA
j_call: TRBJ2-2
v_call: TRBV2
clone_size: few

cdr3_nt: TGCAGTGCTAGAATGGGGGGCACTGAAGCTTTCTTT
cdr3_aa: CSARMGGTEAFF
d_call: NA
j_call: TRBJ1-1
v_call: TRBV20-1
clone_size: few

cdr3_nt: TGCGCCAGCAGCCAAGCCGGCCTTGGAACCTACGAGCAGTACTTC
cdr3_aa: CASSQAGLGTYEQYF
d_call: NA
j_call: TRBJ2-7
v_call: TRBV4-1
clone_size: few

cdr3_nt: TGTGCCAGCAGCTTAGGTAGGCAGGGGACCCAGTACTTC
cdr3_aa: CASSLGRQGTQYF
d_call: NA
j_call: TRBJ2-5
v_call: TRBV11-2
clone_size: NA

cdr3_nt: TGCGCCAGCAGTTTCGGCGAGCGCGTAAATGAGCAGTTCTTC
cdr3_aa: CASSFGERVNEQFF
d_call: NA
j_call: TRBJ2-1
v_call: TRBV5-1
clone_size: few

cdr3_nt: TGTGCCAGCACCGTTAGAGTAGCCCCTAACTATGGCTACACCTTC
cdr3_aa: CASTVRVAPNYGYTF
d_call: NA
j_call: TRBJ1-2
v_call: TRBV12-3/TRBV12-4
clone_size: NA

cdr3_nt: TGCAGTGCTCCTTCGACAGCTAGCAATCAGCCCCAGCATTTT
cdr3_aa: CSAPSTASNQPQHF
d_call: NA
j_call: TRBJ1-5
v_call: TRBV20-1
clone_size: NA

cdr3_nt: TGTGCCATCAGTCAAAAGCGGGGGGGCCGGACAGATACGCAGTATTTT
cdr3_aa: CAISQKRGGRTDTQYF
d_call: TRBD2
j_call: TRBJ2-3
v_call: TRBV10-3
clone_size: NA

cdr3_nt: TGCAGTGCTAGAGATAGAGGTCGGTCCGAAAAACTGTTTTTT
cdr3_aa: CSARDRGRSEKLFF
d_call: NA
j_call: TRBJ1-4
v_call: TRBV20-1
clone_size: NA

cdr3_nt: TGTGCCAGTAGTACCCGGACAGGGAAAATATACGAGCAGTACTTC
cdr3_aa: CASSTRTGKIYEQYF
d_call: TRBD1
j_call: TRBJ2-7
v_call: TRBV19
clone_size: few

cdr3_nt: TGCGCCAGCAGCCAGGGACGGAAGAATGAAAAACTGTTTTTT
cdr3_aa: CASSQGRKNEKLFF
d_call: NA
j_call: TRBJ1-4
v_call: TRBV5-1
clone_size: few

cdr3_nt: TGCGCCAGCAGCGTGACAGGGGCAGATACGCAGTATTTT
cdr3_aa: CASSVTGADTQYF
d_call: TRBD1
j_call: TRBJ2-3
v_call: TRBV5-1
clone_size: many

cdr3_nt: TGTGCCAGCAGCTTAGCGTTTGGGAACACTGAAGCTTTCTTT
cdr3_aa: CASSLAFGNTEAFF
d_call: NA
j_call: TRBJ1-1
v_call: TRBV7-8
clone_size: few

cdr3_nt: TGTGCCAGCACCCCTCTTTGGGGGAGCAATCAGCCCCAGCATTTT
cdr3_aa: CASTPLWGSNQPQHF
d_call: NA
j_call: TRBJ1-5
v_call: TRBV4-2
clone_size: few

cdr3_nt: TGTGCCAGCAGCTTAAGAGGGACAGGTGCTAACAATGAGCAGTTCTTC
cdr3_aa: CASSLRGTGANNEQFF
d_call: TRBD1
j_call: TRBJ2-1
v_call: TRBV7-3
clone_size: NA

cdr3_nt: TGTGCCAGCAGCTTAAGGTCCCGGGGTTATCCCTACAATGAGCAGTTCTTC
cdr3_aa: CASSLRSRGYPYNEQFF
d_call: NA
j_call: TRBJ2-1
v_call: TRBV7-2
clone_size: few

cdr3_nt: TGCGCCAGCAGCTTGGTGGAGGGAAGCACTGAAGCTTTCTTT
cdr3_aa: CASSLVEGSTEAFF
d_call: NA
j_call: TRBJ1-1
v_call: TRBV5-1
clone_size: NA

cdr3_nt: TGCAGCGTTGGCGGGGGGTACAATGAGCAGTTCTTC
cdr3_aa: CSVGGGYNEQFF
d_call: TRBD2
j_call: TRBJ2-1
v_call: TRBV29-1
clone_size: many

cdr3_nt: TGCAGTGTCGAGGCGCCGGGACCTAGCTCCTACGAGCAGTACTTC
cdr3_aa: CSVEAPGPSSYEQYF
d_call: NA
j_call: TRBJ2-7
v_call: TRBV29-1
clone_size: many

cdr3_nt: TGTGCCAGCAGCCGAGACGGTTTCGGTCAGCCCCAGCATTTT
cdr3_aa: CASSRDGFGQPQHF
d_call: NA
j_call: TRBJ1-5
v_call: TRBV6-1
clone_size: NA

cdr3_nt: TGTGCCAGCAGCGATAGTAGCGAGCAGTACTTC
cdr3_aa: CASSDSSEQYF
d_call: NA
j_call: TRBJ2-7
v_call: TRBV7-9
clone_size: NA

cdr3_nt: TGTGCCAGCAGCCAGTGGGACAGGGCTGATGAGCAGTTCTTC
cdr3_aa: CASSQWDRADEQFF
d_call: TRBD1
j_call: TRBJ2-1
v_call: TRBV7-8
clone_size: few

cdr3_nt: TGTGCCACCAGTGATTTGCGGGGGCCGGGCACAGATACGCAGTATTTT
cdr3_aa: CATSDLRGPGTDTQYF
d_call: NA
j_call: TRBJ2-3
v_call: TRBV24-1
clone_size: NA

cdr3_nt: TGTGCCAGCAGTTACTCGTTAGCGAACACTGAAGCTTTCTTT
cdr3_aa: CASSYSLANTEAFF
d_call: NA
j_call: TRBJ1-1
v_call: TRBV6-5
clone_size: many

cdr3_nt: TGTGCCACCAGCAGAGATAACACCATGAACACTGAAGCTTTCTTT
cdr3_aa: CATSRDNTMNTEAFF
d_call: NA
j_call: TRBJ1-1
v_call: TRBV15
clone_size: few

cdr3_nt: TGTGCCACCAGTGACCCAGGGAACTCCTACGAGCAGTACTTC
cdr3_aa: CATSDPGNSYEQYF
d_call: NA
j_call: TRBJ2-7
v_call: TRBV24-1
clone_size: NA

cdr3_nt: TGCGCCAGCCGGGCCTGGTGGGATGAGCAGTTCTTC
cdr3_aa: CASRAWWDEQFF
d_call: NA
j_call: TRBJ2-1
v_call: TRBV5-1
clone_size: NA

cdr3_nt: TGTGCCAGCAGTCCCCTGCCCGGGACAGGGAGGTATGGCTACACCTTC
cdr3_aa: CASSPLPGTGRYGYTF
d_call: TRBD1
j_call: TRBJ1-2
v_call: TRBV6-2/TRBV6-3
clone_size: few

cdr3_nt: TGTGCCAGCAGTTACTCTCCGGACAGGTGGACCGGGGAGCTGTTTTTT
cdr3_aa: CASSYSPDRWTGELFF
d_call: TRBD1
j_call: TRBJ2-2
v_call: TRBV6-5
clone_size: NA

cdr3_nt: TGTGCCACCAGGATGGGCAGGGGGCATGTCACAGATACGCAGTATTTT
cdr3_aa: CATRMGRGHVTDTQYF
d_call: TRBD1
j_call: TRBJ2-3
v_call: TRBV10-3
clone_size: NA

cdr3_nt: TGCGCCAGCAGCTTCGCGGGGCGGGACACCGGGGAGCTGTTTTTT
cdr3_aa: CASSFAGRDTGELFF
d_call: NA
j_call: TRBJ2-2
v_call: TRBV5-1
clone_size: NA

cdr3_nt: TGTGCCAGCGAAGGGGCAGGGAATACTGAAGCTTTCTTT
cdr3_aa: CASEGAGNTEAFF
d_call: NA
j_call: TRBJ1-1
v_call: TRBV2
clone_size: NA

cdr3_nt: TGCAGTGCTAGCGGGAGTGAAGAGACCCAGTACTTC
cdr3_aa: CSASGSEETQYF
d_call: NA
j_call: TRBJ2-5
v_call: TRBV20-1
clone_size: NA

cdr3_nt: TGTGCCAGCAGCTTTATTTCACCTCTCCCCACCGGGGAGCTGTTTTTT
cdr3_aa: CASSFISPLPTGELFF
d_call: NA
j_call: TRBJ2-2
v_call: TRBV5-6
clone_size: few

cdr3_nt: TGTGCCACCAGCAGAGATTTTCGAGATACGCAGTATTTT
cdr3_aa: CATSRDFRDTQYF
d_call: NA
j_call: TRBJ2-3
v_call: TRBV15
clone_size: few

cdr3_nt: TGTGCCAGCAGTGATACGGGGCGAAACTATGGCTACACCTTC
cdr3_aa: CASSDTGRNYGYTF
d_call: NA
j_call: TRBJ1-2
v_call: TRBV6-1
clone_size: NA

cdr3_nt: TGTGCCAGCAGCGCCGGGGGGGGACTAGCGCTTATAAAGGGGCAGTTCTTC
cdr3_aa: CASSAGGGLALIKGQFF
d_call: TRBD2
j_call: TRBJ2-1
v_call: TRBV9
clone_size: NA

cdr3_nt: TGTGCCAGCAGCTCGTACAGGGTAAGGTACGAGCAGTACTTC
cdr3_aa: CASSSYRVRYEQYF
d_call: NA
j_call: TRBJ2-7
v_call: TRBV13
clone_size: few

cdr3_nt: TGTGCCTGGAGTGTGACAGGGAATAGCAATCAGCCCCAGCATTTT
cdr3_aa: CAWSVTGNSNQPQHF
d_call: TRBD1
j_call: TRBJ1-5
v_call: TRBV30
clone_size: few

cdr3_nt: TGTGCCAGCAGCCGTGGACTAGCGGGGGGGCCCCGCACAGATACGCAGTATTTT
cdr3_aa: CASSRGLAGGPRTDTQYF
d_call: TRBD2
j_call: TRBJ2-3
v_call: TRBV4-2
clone_size: once

cdr3_nt: TGTGCCAGCAGCTTAGTGCCTAGGTATGAGCAGTTCTTC
cdr3_aa: CASSLVPRYEQFF
d_call: NA
j_call: TRBJ2-1
v_call: TRBV7-2
clone_size: few

cdr3_nt: TGTGCCAGCAGCGTATCTGGGGGTTCAAGTGGGGCCAACGTCCTGACTTTC
cdr3_aa: CASSVSGGSSGANVLTF
d_call: NA
j_call: TRBJ2-6
v_call: TRBV9
clone_size: few

cdr3_nt: TGTGCCGGAAACTCTAGCGGCTGGGACCAATACGAGCAGTACTTC
cdr3_aa: CAGNSSGWDQYEQYF
d_call: TRBD2
j_call: TRBJ2-7
v_call: TRBV28
clone_size: few

cdr3_nt: TGTGCCAGCAGCTTACCTTCGTTGGGACAGGGATTCAATGAGCAGTTCTTC
cdr3_aa: CASSLPSLGQGFNEQFF
d_call: TRBD1
j_call: TRBJ2-1
v_call: TRBV7-6
clone_size: few

cdr3_nt: TGTGCCACCGACAGAGGGACTGAAGCTTTCTTT
cdr3_aa: CATDRGTEAFF
d_call: NA
j_call: TRBJ1-1
v_call: TRBV24-1
clone_size: NA

cdr3_nt: TGTGCCAGCAGCCCGCGAACCAGGGATCGTGGGCTGTTTTTT
cdr3_aa: CASSPRTRDRGLFF
d_call: NA
j_call: TRBJ2-2
v_call: TRBV3-1
clone_size: many

cdr3_nt: TGCGCCAGCAGCTTGGACAGGGTTACTAATGAAAAACTGTTTTTT
cdr3_aa: CASSLDRVTNEKLFF
d_call: NA
j_call: TRBJ1-4
v_call: TRBV5-1
clone_size: NA

cdr3_nt: TGTGCCACCAGCGAGTGGGGCGCCGGCTCCTACGAGCAGTACTTC
cdr3_aa: CATSEWGAGSYEQYF
d_call: NA
j_call: TRBJ2-7
v_call: TRBV15
clone_size: few

cdr3_nt: TGTGCCAGCCGTATAGTAGAGGGTTCTAACTATGGCTACACCTTC
cdr3_aa: CASRIVEGSNYGYTF
d_call: NA
j_call: TRBJ1-2
v_call: TRBV7-8
clone_size: many

cdr3_nt: TGTGCCAGCGGGGCGAACTACGAGCAGTACTTC
cdr3_aa: CASGANYEQYF
d_call: NA
j_call: TRBJ2-7
v_call: TRBV27
clone_size: few

cdr3_nt: TGTGCCAGCAGCTTAATTTCTTTTAGCGGGAGGGCCGAACCAGATACGCAGTATTTT
cdr3_aa: CASSLISFSGRAEPDTQYF
d_call: TRBD2
j_call: TRBJ2-3
v_call: TRBV7-3
clone_size: few